The entry below describes one T cell receptor beta chain. Its cognate antigen is unknown. Clones were read by immunoSEQ multiplex PCR, and TCRdb kept only the in-frame ones, dropping some. The table records tens of thousands of clones, almost 90% of them present only once. The data belong to a study of T cell responses to AZD1222 COVID-19 vaccine. Overall study findings and caveats: Baseline seropositivity occurred in only 5 to 7 AZD1222 recipients. Among vaccine-associated CD4 TCRs, coverage spanned spike, with dominance at 160-218 and 743-854. Researchers took repertoire samples only after the peak T cell response had come.

Germline V lookup: CDR1 SGHTA, CDR2 FQGTGA. This CDR3 has 13 amino acids. V lost 5 bases and J lost 1, with 8 bases in between. This receptor was obtained from an adult who received the AZD1222 COVID-19 vaccine. This chain joins TRBV7-3 and TRBJ1-1; D gene unclear. Sample: peripheral blood, taken 28 days after the second AZD1222 dose. The CDR3 loop reads CASSPNRNTEAFF. The CDR3 region has the DNA TGTGCCAGCAGCCCAAACAGGAACACTGAAGCTTTCTTT.